This is a list of T cell receptor beta chains from one sample in a study of T cell changes during pregnancy in multiple sclerosis. Produced via immunoSEQ multiplex PCR; TCRdb's table is partial and in-frame only. Seen here are approximately 47,000 clones, roughly 89% observed once, and the top ten hold about 2%. Sample: peripheral blood, taken in the first trimester of pregnancy. The receptors were gathered from a female donor with multiple sclerosis, enrolled in a pregnancy study. CDR3s include the opening cysteine and the closing phenylalanine or tryptophan. D genes are given only for firm matches. Clone size is shown for a subset of rows, as once, few, many or a class of expanded clone.

V: TRBV19
size: -
D: -
J: TRBJ1-5
DNA: TGTGCCAGTCTAAGGAGGTACGCCGTTCAGCCCCAGCATTTT
CDR3: CASLRRYAVQPQHF

V: TRBV7-9
size: -
D: -
J: TRBJ1-4
DNA: TGTGCCAGCAGCACAAATGGGGGCAGACTGTTTTTT
CDR3: CASSTNGGRLFF

V: TRBV6-5
size: -
D: -
J: TRBJ1-4
DNA: TGTGCCAGCAGTTACTACCAACCTACAACTAATGAAAAACTGTTTTTT
CDR3: CASSYYQPTTNEKLFF

V: TRBV7-2
size: once
D: TRBD1
J: TRBJ2-1
DNA: TGTGCCAGCAGCGGGGGACAGCTCTCCTACAATGAGCAGTTCTTC
CDR3: CASSGGQLSYNEQFF

V: TRBV6-6
size: -
D: TRBD1
J: TRBJ2-7
DNA: TGTGCCAGCAGCACCGGACAGGGAACCTACGAGCAGTACTTC
CDR3: CASSTGQGTYEQYF

V: TRBV4-3
size: -
D: TRBD2
J: TRBJ2-1
DNA: TGCGCCAGCAGCCGAGCCGGGACTAGCGGGGGGAGAACCTACAATGAGCAGTTCTTC
CDR3: CASSRAGTSGGRTYNEQFF

V: TRBV5-6
size: -
D: -
J: TRBJ2-7
DNA: TGTGCCAGCAGCTCCTTCGACAAGTACGAGCAGTACTTC
CDR3: CASSSFDKYEQYF

V: TRBV19
size: -
D: -
J: TRBJ1-5
DNA: TGTGCCAGTAGTAGACACGGTAGCAATCAGCCCCAGCATTTT
CDR3: CASSRHGSNQPQHF

V: TRBV19
size: -
D: -
J: TRBJ2-6
DNA: TGTGCCAGTAGTATAGATCCCCGGGTCGGGGCCAACGTCCTGACTTTC
CDR3: CASSIDPRVGANVLTF

V: TRBV11-3
size: -
D: TRBD1
J: TRBJ2-7
DNA: TGTGCCAGCAGCTCTGGGACAGGATCGCACGAGCAGTACTTC
CDR3: CASSSGTGSHEQYF

V: TRBV9
size: -
D: -
J: TRBJ2-5
DNA: TGTGCCAGCAGCGTCGGCCTAGCAGAAACCGAAGAGACCCAGTACTTC
CDR3: CASSVGLAETEETQYF

V: TRBV27
size: once
D: -
J: TRBJ2-1
DNA: TGTGCCAGCAGTTTTTCCGGCAATGAGCAGTTCTTC
CDR3: CASSFSGNEQFF

V: TRBV7-2
size: -
D: TRBD1
J: TRBJ2-7
DNA: TGTGCCAGCAGCTTCAGACAGGGGGAGTACGAGCAGTACTTC
CDR3: CASSFRQGEYEQYF

V: TRBV6-1
size: -
D: TRBD2
J: TRBJ2-1
DNA: TGTGCCAGCGGGTATTCCGGGGGGGATTACAATGAGCAGTTCTTC
CDR3: CASGYSGGDYNEQFF

V: TRBV11-2
size: -
D: -
J: TRBJ1-1
DNA: TGTGCCAGCAGCCCCTCGGGGGTGAACACTGAAGCTTTCTTT
CDR3: CASSPSGVNTEAFF

V: TRBV6-1
size: -
D: -
J: TRBJ1-3
DNA: TGTGCCAGCAGTGAAGCTCAGGTTGGTGGAAACACCATATATTTT
CDR3: CASSEAQVGGNTIYF

V: TRBV5-5
size: -
D: TRBD1
J: TRBJ1-2
DNA: TGTGCCAGCAGCCCAGGGACAGGGTATCTTGGCTACACCTTC
CDR3: CASSPGTGYLGYTF

V: TRBV5-1
size: -
D: -
J: TRBJ2-2
DNA: TGCGCCAGCAGCTTGGGGGTAGGGGACACCGGGGAGCTGTTTTTT
CDR3: CASSLGVGDTGELFF

V: TRBV19
size: -
D: TRBD1
J: TRBJ2-7
DNA: TGTGCCAGTAGCCACATGGGACAGGGTCTTTACGAGCAGTACTTC
CDR3: CASSHMGQGLYEQYF

V: TRBV9
size: -
D: TRBD2
J: TRBJ2-1
DNA: TGTGCCAGCAGCTCCGGAGCGGGAAGCTCCTACAATGAGCAGTTCTTC
CDR3: CASSSGAGSSYNEQFF

V: TRBV19
size: -
D: -
J: TRBJ2-5
DNA: TGTGCCAGTAGTGGGGGACAACAAGAGACCCAGTACTTC
CDR3: CASSGGQQETQYF

V: TRBV30
size: -
D: TRBD1
J: TRBJ1-2
DNA: TGTGCCTGGAGTGTGATAAACAGGGGGGCTAACTATGGCTACACCTTC
CDR3: CAWSVINRGANYGYTF

V: TRBV6-1
size: -
D: -
J: TRBJ1-6
DNA: TGTGCCAGCGAGGAGTCCTATAATTCACCCCTCCACTTT
CDR3: CASEESYNSPLHF

V: TRBV7-3
size: -
D: -
J: TRBJ2-2
DNA: TGTGCCAGCAGCCCCAACACAGGGATCGACACCGGGGAGCTGTTTTTT
CDR3: CASSPNTGIDTGELFF

V: TRBV4-1
size: -
D: -
J: TRBJ1-2
DNA: TGCGCCAGCAGCCAAGGTCCGGGAGACTATGGCTACACCTTC
CDR3: CASSQGPGDYGYTF

V: TRBV7-2
size: few
D: -
J: TRBJ2-5
DNA: TGTGCCAGCAGCCCCAGACTAGATACCAAAGAGGCCCAGTACTTC
CDR3: CASSPRLDTKEAQYF